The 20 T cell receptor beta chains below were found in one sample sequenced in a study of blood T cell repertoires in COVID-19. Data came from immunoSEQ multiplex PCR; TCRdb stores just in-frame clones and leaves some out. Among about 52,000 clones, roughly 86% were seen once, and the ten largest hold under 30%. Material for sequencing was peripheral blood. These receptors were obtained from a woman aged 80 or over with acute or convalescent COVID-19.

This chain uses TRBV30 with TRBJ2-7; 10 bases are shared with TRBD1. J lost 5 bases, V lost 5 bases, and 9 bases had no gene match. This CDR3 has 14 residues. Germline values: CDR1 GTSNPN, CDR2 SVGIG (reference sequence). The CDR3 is CAWGTTGGRNEQYF. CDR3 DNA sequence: TGTGCCTGGGGCACGACAGGGGGCAGGAACGAGCAGTACTTC. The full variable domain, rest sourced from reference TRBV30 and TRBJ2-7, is SQTIHQWPATLVQPVGSPLSLECTVEGTSNPNLYWYRQAAGRGLQLLFYSVGIGQISSEVPQNLSASRPQDRQFILSSKKLLLSDSGFYLCAWGTTGGRNEQYFGPGTRLTVT.

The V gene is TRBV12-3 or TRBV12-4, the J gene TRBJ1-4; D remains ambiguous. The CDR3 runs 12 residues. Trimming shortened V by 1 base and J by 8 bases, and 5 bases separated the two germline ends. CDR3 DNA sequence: TGTGCCAGCAGTTTAGGGGCCGAAAAACTGTTTTTT. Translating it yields CASSLGAEKLFF.

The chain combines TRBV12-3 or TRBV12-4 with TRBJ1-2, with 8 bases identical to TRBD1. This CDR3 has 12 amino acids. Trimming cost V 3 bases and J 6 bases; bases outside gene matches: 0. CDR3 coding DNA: TGTGCCAGCAGTTTGACAGGGGATGGCTACACCTTC. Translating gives CASSLTGDGYTF.

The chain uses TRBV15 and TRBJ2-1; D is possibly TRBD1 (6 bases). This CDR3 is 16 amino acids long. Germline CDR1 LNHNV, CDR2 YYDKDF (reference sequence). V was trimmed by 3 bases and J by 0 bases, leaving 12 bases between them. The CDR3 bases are TGTGCCACCAGCAGTGGGGGCGTTTTCTCCTACAATGAGCAGTTCTTC. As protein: CATSSGGVFSYNEQFF.

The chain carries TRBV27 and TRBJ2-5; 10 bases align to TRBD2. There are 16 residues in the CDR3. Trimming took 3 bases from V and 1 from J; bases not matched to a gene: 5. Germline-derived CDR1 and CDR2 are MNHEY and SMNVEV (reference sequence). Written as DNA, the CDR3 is TGTGCCAGCAGTTTGGCGAGCGGGGGGGCCCAAGAGACCCAGTACTTC. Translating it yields CASSLASGGAQETQYF.

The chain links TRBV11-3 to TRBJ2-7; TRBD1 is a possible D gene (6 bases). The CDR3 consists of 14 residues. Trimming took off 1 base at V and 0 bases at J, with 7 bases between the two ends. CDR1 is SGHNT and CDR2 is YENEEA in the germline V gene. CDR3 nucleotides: TGTGCCAGCAGCTTAGGCAGGGGCTCCTACGAGCAGTACTTC. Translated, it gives CASSLGRGSYEQYF.

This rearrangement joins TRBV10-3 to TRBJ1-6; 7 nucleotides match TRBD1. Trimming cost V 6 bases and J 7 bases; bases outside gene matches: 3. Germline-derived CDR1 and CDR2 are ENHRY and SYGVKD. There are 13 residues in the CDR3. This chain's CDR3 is CAIRTGVNSPLHF. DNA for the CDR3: TGTGCCATCAGAACAGGGGTCAATTCACCCCTCCACTTT.

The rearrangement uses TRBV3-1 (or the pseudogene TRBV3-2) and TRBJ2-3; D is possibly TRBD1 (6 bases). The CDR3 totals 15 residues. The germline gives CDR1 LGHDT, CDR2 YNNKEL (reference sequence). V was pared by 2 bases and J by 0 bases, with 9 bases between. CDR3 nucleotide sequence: TGTGCCAGCAGCCAACGGGACATAAGCACAGATACGCAGTATTTT. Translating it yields CASSQRDISTDTQYF.

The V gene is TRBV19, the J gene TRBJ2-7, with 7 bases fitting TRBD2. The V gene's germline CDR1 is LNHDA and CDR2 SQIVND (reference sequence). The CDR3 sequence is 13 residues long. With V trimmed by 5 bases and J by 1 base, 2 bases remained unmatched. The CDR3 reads CASSASGSYEQYV. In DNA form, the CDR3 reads TGTGCCAGTAGTGCTAGCGGATCCTACGAGCAGTACGTC.

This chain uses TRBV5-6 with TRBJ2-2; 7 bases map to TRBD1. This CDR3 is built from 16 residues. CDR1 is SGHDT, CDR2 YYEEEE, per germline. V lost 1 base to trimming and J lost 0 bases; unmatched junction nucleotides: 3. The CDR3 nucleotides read TGTGCCAGCAGCTTGCCGGGACAGTCGAACACCGGGGAGCTGTTTTTT. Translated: CASSLPGQSNTGELFF.

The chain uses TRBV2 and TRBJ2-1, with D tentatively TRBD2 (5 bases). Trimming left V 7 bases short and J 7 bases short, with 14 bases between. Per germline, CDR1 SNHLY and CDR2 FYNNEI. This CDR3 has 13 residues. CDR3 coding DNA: TGTGCCAGCACCGCGGGCCTATTAAATGAGCAGTTCTTC. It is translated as CASTAGLLNEQFF.

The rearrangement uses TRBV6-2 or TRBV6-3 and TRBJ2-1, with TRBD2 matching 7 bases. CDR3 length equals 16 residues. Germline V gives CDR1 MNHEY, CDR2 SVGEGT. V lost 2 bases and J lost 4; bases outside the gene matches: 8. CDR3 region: CASSYPPGGSYNEQFF. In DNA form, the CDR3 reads TGTGCCAGCAGTTACCCCCCGGGAGGCTCTTACAATGAGCAGTTCTTC.

Here the CDR3 reads CASSSWEGFLDEQFF. CDR3 bases: TGTGCCAGCAGTTCCTGGGAGGGATTTTTGGATGAGCAGTTCTTC. The rearrangement uses TRBV6-2 or TRBV6-3 and TRBJ2-1; 7 bases are a match to TRBD2. Germline V gene data show CDR1 as MNHEY and CDR2 as SVGEGT. Trimming at V came to 4 bases and at J to 8 bases, leaving 11 bases not matched to a gene. This CDR3 is 15 amino acids long.

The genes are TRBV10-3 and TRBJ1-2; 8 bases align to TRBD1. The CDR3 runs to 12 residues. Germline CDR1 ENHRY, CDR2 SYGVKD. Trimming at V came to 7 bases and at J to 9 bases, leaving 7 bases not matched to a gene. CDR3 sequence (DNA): TGTGCCATCACCTTGGACAGGGCCCGCTACACCTTC. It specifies CAITLDRARYTF.

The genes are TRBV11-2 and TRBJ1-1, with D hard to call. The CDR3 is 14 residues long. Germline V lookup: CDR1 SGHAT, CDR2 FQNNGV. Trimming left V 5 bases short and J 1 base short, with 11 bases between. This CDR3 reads CASSLRLQNTEAFF. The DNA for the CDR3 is TGTGCCAGCAGCCTCCGACTGCAGAACACTGAAGCTTTCTTT.

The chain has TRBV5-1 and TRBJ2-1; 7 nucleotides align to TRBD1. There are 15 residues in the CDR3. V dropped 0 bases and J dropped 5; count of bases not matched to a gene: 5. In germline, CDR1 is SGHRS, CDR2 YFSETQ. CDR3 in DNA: TGCGCCAGCAGCTTGGTTACAGGGGTCGACAATGAGCAGTTCTTC. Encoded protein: CASSLVTGVDNEQFF.

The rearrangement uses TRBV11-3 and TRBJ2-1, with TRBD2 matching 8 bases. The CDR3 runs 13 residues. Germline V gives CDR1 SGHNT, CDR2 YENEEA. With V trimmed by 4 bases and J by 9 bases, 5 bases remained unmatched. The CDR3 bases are TGTGCCAGCAGCTCCTCGGGAGGGGCTGAGCAGTTCTTC. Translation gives CASSSSGGAEQFF. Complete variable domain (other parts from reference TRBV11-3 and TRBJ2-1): EAGVVQSPRYKIIEKKQPVAFWCNPISGHNTLYWYLQNLGQGPELLIRYENEEAVDDSQLPKDRFSAERLKGVDSTLKIQPAELGDSAVYLCASSSSGGAEQFFGPGTRLTVL.

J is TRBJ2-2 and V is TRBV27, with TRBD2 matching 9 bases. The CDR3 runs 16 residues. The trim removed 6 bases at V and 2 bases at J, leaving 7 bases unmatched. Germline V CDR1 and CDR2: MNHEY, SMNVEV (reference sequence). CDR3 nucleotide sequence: TGTGCCAGCAGCGGGGGTAGCGGGAGTAACACCGGGGAGCTGTTTTTT. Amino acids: CASSGGSGSNTGELFF.

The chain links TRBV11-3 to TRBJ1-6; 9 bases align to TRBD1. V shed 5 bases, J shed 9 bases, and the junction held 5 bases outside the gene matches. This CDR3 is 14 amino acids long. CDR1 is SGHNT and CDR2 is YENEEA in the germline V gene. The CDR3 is CASSLTGGRSPLHF. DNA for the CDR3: TGTGCCAGCAGCCTGACAGGGGGACGTTCACCCCTCCACTTT.

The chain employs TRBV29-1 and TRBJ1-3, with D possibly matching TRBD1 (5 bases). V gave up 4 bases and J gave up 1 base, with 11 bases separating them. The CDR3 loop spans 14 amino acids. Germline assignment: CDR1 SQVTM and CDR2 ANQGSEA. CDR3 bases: TGCAGCGTTGGAGGCTCAGGGTCTGGAAACACCATATATTTT. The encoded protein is CSVGGSGSGNTIYF.